This T cell receptor beta chain was sequenced for a study of T cell responses to AZD1222 COVID-19 vaccine. CDR3 length: 15 amino acids. Trimming took 0 bases from V and 7 from J, leaving 15 bases between them. Germline V lookup: CDR1 MRHNA, CDR2 SNTAGT. The protocol was immunoSEQ multiplex PCR, while the TCRdb copy is restricted to in-frame clones and leaves out a portion. The sample lists some 200,000 clones, roughly nine tenths occurring once. The clonotype was recovered from an adult who received the AZD1222 COVID-19 vaccine. The chain couples TRBV6-4 to TRBJ1-2; no firm D call. Sequenced here: peripheral blood, sampled 28 days after the second AZD1222 dose. CDR3 nucleotides: TGTGCCAGCAGTGACTCCGGGCCGGGCTTTAGTGGCTACACCTTC. This codes for CASSDSGPGFSGYTF.